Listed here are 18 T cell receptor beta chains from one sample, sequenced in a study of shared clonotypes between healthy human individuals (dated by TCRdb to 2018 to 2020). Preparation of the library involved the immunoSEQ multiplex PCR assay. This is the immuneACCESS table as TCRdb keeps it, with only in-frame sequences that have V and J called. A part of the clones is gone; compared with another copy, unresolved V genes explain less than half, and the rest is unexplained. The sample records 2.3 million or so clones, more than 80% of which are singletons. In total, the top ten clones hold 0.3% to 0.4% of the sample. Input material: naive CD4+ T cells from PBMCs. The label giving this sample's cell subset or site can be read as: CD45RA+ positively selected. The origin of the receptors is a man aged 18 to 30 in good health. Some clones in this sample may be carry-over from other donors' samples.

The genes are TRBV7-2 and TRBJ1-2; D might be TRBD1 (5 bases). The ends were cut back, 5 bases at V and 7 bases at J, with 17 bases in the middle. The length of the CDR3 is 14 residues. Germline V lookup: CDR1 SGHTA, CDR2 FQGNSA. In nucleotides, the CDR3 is TGTGCCAGCAGCGCCCCGACAGCCGGAGGTGGCTACACCTTC. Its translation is CASSAPTAGGGYTF.

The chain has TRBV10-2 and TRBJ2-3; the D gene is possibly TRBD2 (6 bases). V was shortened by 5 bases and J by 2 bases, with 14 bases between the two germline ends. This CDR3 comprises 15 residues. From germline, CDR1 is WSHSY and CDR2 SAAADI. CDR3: CASSSSLALTDTQYF. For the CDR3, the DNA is TGCGCCAGCAGTTCCTCCCTAGCGCTCACAGATACGCAGTATTTT.

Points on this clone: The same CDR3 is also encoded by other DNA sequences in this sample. In nucleotides, the CDR3 is TGTGCCAGTAGTATGGCAGAGACCCAGTACTTC. Residues: CASSMAETQYF. The chain combines TRBV19 with TRBJ2-5; no reliable D call. The germline V gene encodes CDR1 LNHDA and CDR2 SQIVND (reference sequence). V was clipped by 3 bases and J by 4 bases, with 3 bases between them. CDR3 length: 11 residues.

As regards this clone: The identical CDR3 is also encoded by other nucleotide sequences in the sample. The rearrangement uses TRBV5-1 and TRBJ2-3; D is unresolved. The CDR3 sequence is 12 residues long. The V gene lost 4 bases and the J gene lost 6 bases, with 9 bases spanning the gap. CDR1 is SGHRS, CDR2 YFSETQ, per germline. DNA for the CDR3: TGCGCCAGCAGCCTTTCTAGGGATACGCAGTATTTT. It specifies CASSLSRDTQYF.

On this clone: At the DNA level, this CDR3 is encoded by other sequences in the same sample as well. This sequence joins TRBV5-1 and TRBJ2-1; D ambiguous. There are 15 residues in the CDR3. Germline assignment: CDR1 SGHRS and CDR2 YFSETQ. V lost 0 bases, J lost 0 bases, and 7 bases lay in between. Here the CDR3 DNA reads TGCGCCAGCAGCTTGGGGGCGGTCTCCTACAATGAGCAGTTCTTC. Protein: CASSLGAVSYNEQFF.

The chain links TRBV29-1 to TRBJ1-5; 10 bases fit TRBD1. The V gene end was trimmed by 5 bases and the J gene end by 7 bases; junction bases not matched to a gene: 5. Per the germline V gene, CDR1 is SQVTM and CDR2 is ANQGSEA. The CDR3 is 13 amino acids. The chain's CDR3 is CSVRDRGSQPQHF. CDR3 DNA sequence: TGCAGCGTTCGGGACAGGGGAAGCCAGCCCCAGCATTTT.

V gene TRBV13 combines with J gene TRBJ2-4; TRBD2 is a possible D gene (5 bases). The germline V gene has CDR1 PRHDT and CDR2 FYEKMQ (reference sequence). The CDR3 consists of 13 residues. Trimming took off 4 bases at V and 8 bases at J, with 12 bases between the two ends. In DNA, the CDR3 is TGTGCCAGCAGCTCGAAGAGGGCTGACATTCAGTACTTC. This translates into CASSSKRADIQYF.

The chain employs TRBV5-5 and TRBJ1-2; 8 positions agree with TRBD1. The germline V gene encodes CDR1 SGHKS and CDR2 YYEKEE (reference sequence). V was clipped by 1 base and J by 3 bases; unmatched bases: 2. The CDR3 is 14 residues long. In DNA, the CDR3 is TGTGCCAGCAGCTTGACGGGACAGGACTATGGCTACACCTTC. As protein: CASSLTGQDYGYTF.

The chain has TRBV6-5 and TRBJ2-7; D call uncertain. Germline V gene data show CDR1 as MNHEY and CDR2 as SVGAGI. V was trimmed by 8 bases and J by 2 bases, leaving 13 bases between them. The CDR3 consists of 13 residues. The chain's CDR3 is CASSEIPTYEQYF. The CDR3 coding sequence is TGTGCCAGCTCGGAAATACCTACCTACGAGCAGTACTTC.

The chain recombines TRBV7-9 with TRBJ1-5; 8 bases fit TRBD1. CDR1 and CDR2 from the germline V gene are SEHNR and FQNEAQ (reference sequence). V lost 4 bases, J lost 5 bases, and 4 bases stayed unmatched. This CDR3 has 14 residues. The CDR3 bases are TGTGCCAGCAGCTCACAGGGGGGGGATCAGCCCCAGCATTTT. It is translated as CASSSQGGDQPQHF.

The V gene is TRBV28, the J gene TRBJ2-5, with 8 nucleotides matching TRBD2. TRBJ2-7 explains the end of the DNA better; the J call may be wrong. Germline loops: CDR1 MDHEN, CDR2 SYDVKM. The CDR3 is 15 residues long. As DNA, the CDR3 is TGTGCCAGCAGTTCGCGGGGGGCTAGGAGATACGAGCAGTACTTC. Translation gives CASSSRGARRYEQYF.

The CDR3 nucleotides are TGTGCCAGCAGCCGGGGAAGGGCTAGCGGGACCTGGGATACGCAGTATTTT. Its protein is CASSRGRASGTWDTQYF. This chain joins TRBV7-2 and TRBJ2-3, with 9 bases identical to TRBD2. The trim removed 5 bases at V and 6 bases at J, leaving 15 bases unmatched. The CDR3 is 17 amino acids. CDR1 SGHTA and CDR2 FQGNSA come from the germline V gene. Full variable domain (rest looked up from reference TRBV7-2 and TRBJ2-3): GAGVSQSPSNKVTEKGKDVELRCDPISGHTALYWYRQSLGQGLEFLIYFQGNSAPDKSGLPSDRFSAERTGGSVSTLTIQRTQQEDSAVYLCASSRGRASGTWDTQYFGPGTRLTVL.

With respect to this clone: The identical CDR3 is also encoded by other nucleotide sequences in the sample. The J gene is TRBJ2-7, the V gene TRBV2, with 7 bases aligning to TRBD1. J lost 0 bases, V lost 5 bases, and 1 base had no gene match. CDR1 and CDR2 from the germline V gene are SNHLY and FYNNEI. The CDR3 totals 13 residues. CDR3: CASSRQGSYEQYF. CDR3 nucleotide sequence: TGTGCCAGCAGTCGACAGGGCTCCTACGAGCAGTACTTC.

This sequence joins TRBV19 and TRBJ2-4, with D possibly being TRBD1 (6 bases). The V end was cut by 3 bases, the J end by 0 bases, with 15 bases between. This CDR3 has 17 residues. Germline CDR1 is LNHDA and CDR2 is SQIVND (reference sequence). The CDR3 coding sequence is TGTGCCAGTAGTATGCAGGGGAAGAGGCTAGCCAAAAACATTCAGTACTTC. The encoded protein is CASSMQGKRLAKNIQYF.

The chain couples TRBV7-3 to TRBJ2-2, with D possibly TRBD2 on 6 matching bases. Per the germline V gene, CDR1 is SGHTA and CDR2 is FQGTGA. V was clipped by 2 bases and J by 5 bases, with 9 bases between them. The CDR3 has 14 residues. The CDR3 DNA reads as TGTGCCAGCAGCTTAGTAGGGAGGACCGGGGAGCTGTTTTTT. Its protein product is CASSLVGRTGELFF.

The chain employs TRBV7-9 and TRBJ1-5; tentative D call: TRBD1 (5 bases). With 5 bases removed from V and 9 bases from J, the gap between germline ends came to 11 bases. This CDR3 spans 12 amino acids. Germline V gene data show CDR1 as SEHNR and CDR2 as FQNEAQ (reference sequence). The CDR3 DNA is TGTGCCAGCAGCAGGGGAGAAGGGCCCCAGCATTTT. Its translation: CASSRGEGPQHF.

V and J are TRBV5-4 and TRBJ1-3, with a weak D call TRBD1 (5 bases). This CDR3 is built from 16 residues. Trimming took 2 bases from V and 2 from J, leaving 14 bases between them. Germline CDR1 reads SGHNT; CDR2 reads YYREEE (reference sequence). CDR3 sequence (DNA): TGTGCCAGCAGCTTACAGCGGGGGAACCCTGGAAACACCATATATTTT. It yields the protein CASSLQRGNPGNTIYF.

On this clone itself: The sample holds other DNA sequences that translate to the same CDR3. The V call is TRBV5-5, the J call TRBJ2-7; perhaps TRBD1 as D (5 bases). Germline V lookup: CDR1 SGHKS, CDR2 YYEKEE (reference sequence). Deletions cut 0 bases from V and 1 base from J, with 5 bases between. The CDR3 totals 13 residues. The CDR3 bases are TGTGCCAGCAGCTTGGAGGGGTCCTACGAGCAGTACTTC. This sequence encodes CASSLEGSYEQYF. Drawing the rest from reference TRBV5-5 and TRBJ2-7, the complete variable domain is DAGVTQSPTHLIKTRGQQVTLRCSPISGHKSVSWYQQVLGQGPQFIFQYYEKEERGRGNFPDRFSARQFPNYSSELNVNALLLGDSALYLCASSLEGSYEQYFGPGTRLTVT.